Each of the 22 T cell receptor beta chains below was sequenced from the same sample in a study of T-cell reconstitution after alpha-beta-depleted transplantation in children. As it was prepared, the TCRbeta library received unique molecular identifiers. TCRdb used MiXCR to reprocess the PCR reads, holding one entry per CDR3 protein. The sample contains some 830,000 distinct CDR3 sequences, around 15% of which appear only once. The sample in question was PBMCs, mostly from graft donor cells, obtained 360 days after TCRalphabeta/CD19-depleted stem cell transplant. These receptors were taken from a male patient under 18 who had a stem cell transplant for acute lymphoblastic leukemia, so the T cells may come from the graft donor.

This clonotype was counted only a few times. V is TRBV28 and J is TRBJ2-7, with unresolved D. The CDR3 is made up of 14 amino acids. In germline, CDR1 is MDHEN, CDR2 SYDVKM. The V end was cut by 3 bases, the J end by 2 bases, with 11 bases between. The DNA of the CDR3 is TGTGCCAGCAGTTTCAGGTGGAGCCCCTACGAGCAGTACTTC. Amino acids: CASSFRWSPYEQYF.

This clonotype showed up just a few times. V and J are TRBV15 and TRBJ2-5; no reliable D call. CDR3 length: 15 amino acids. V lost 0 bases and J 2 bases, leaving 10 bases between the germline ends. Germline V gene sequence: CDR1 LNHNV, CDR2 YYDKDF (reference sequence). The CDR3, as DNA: TGTGCCACCAGCAGAGATGGGCACTTGCAAGAGACCCAGTACTTC. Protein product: CATSRDGHLQETQYF.

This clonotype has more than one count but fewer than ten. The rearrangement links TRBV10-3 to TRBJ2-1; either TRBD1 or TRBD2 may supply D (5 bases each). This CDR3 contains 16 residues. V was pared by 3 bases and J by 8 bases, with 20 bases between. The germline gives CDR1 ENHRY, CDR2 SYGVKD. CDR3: CAISDSTRNRMDEQFF. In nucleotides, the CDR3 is TGTGCCATCAGTGATTCAACTAGGAACAGGATGGATGAGCAGTTCTTC.

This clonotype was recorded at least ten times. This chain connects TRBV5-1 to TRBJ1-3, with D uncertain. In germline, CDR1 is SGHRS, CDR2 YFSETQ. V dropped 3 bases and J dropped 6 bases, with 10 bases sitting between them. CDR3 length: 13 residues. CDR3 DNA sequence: TGCGCCAGCAGCTCATTAACAGAAAACACCATATATTTT. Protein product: CASSSLTENTIYF.

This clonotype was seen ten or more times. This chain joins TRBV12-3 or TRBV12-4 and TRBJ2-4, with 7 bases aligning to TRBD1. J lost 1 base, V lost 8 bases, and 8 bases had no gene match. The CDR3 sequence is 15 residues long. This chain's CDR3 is CASGTDRVAKNIQYF. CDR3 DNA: TGTGCCAGCGGTACAGACAGGGTTGCCAAAAACATTCAGTACTTC.

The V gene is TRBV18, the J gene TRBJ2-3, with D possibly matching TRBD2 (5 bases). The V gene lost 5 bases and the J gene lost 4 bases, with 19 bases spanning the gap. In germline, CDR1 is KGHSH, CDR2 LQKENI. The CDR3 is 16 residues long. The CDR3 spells CASSSGVKTLADTQYF. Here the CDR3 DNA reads TGTGCCAGCTCATCCGGGGTCAAAACTCTTGCAGATACGCAGTATTTT. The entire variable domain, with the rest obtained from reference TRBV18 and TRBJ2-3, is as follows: NAGVMQNPRHLVRRRGQEARLRCSPMKGHSHVYWYRQLPEEGLKFMVYLQKENIIDESGMPKERFSAEFPKEGPSILRIQQVVRGDSAAYFCASSSGVKTLADTQYFGPGTRLTVL.

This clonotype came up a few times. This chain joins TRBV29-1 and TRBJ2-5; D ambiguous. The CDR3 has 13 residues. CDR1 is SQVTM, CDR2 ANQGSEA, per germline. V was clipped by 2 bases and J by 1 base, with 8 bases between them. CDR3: CSVESELQETQYF. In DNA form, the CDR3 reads TGCAGCGTTGAAAGCGAGCTCCAAGAGACCCAGTACTTC.

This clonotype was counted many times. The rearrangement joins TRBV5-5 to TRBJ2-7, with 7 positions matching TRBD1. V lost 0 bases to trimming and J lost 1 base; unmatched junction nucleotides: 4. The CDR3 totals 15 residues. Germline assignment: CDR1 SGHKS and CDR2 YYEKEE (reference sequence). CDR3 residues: CASSLEGGRSYEQYF. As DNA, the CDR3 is TGTGCCAGCAGCTTGGAAGGGGGCCGGTCCTACGAGCAGTACTTC.

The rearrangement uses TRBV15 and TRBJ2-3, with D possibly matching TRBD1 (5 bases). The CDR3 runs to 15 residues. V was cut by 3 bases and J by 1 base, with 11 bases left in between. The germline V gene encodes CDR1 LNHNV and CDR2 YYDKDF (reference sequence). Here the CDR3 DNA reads TGTGCCACCAGCAGTCTGCAGGGTGGCACAGATACGCAGTATTTT. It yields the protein CATSSLQGGTDTQYF.

The DNA of the CDR3 is TGCAGTGCTAGAGATGGGCTAGCGGGAGGGCGGTTCGAGACCCAGTACTTC. It is translated as CSARDGLAGGRFETQYF. The chain carries TRBV20-1 and TRBJ2-5; 12 nucleotides line up with TRBD2. This CDR3 contains 17 residues. The ends lost 0 bases at V and 5 bases at J; junction bases unmatched: 10. Germline V CDR1 and CDR2: DFQATT, SNEGSKA (reference sequence).

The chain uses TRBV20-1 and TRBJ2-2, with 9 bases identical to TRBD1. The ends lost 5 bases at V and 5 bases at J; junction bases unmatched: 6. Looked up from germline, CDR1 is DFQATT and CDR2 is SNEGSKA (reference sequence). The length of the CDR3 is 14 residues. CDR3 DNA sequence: TGCAGTGCTCGGGGACAGGGAGGGACCGGGGAGCTGTTTTTT. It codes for CSARGQGGTGELFF.

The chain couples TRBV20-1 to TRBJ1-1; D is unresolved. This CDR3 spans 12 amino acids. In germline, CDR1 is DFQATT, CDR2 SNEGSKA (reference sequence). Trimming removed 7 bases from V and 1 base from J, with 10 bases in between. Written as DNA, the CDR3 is TGCAGTGTCCGACGGAGGAACACTGAAGCTTTCTTT. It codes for CSVRRRNTEAFF.

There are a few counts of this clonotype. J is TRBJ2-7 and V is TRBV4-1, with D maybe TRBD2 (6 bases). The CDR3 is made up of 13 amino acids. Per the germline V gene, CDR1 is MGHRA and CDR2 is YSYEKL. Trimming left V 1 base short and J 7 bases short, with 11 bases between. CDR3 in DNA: TGCGCCAGCAGCCAAGGCGGGACGCCTGAGCAGTACTTC. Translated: CASSQGGTPEQYF.

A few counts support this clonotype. The CDR3 region is CASSSTVPKNIQYF. In DNA, the CDR3 is TGCGCCAGCAGCTCCACTGTTCCCAAAAACATTCAGTACTTC. The chain joins TRBV5-1 to TRBJ2-4, with no clear D. CDR1 is SGHRS, CDR2 YFSETQ, per germline. Trimming cost V 3 bases and J 2 bases, with 9 bases left between them. The CDR3 totals 14 residues.

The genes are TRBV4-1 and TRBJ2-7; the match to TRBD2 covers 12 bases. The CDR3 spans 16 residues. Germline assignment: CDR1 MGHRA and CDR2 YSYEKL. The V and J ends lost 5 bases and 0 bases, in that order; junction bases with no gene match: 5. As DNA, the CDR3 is TGCGCCAGCAGCTACCGACTAGCGGGAGACTCCTACGAGCAGTACTTC. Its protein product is CASSYRLAGDSYEQYF.

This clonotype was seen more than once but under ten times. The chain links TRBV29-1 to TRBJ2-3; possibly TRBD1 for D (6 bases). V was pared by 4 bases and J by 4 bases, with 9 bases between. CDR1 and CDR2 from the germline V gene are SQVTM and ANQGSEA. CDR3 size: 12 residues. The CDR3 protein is CSVGRGADTQYF. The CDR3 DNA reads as TGCAGCGTTGGCAGGGGAGCAGATACGCAGTATTTT.

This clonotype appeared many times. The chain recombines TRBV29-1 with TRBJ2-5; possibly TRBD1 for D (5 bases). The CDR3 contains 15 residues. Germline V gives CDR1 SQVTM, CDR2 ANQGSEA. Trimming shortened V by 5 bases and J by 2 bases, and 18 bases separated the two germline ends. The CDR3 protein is CSVNSNAGLQETQYF. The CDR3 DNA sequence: TGCAGCGTTAATAGTAACGCAGGGCTACAAGAGACCCAGTACTTC.

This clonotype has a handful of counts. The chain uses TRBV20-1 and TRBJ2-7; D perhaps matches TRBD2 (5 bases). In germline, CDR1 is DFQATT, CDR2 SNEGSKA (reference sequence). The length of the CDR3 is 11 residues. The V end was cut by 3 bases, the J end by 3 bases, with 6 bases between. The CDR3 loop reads CSASGIYEQYF. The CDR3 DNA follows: TGCAGTGCTAGCGGGATCTACGAGCAGTACTTC.

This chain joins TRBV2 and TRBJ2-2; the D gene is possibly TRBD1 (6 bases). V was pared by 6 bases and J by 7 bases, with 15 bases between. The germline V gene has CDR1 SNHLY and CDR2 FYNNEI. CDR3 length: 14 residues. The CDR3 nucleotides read TGTGCCAGCAGATTTGGGCAGGGGATCGGGGAGCTGTTTTTT. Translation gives CASRFGQGIGELFF.

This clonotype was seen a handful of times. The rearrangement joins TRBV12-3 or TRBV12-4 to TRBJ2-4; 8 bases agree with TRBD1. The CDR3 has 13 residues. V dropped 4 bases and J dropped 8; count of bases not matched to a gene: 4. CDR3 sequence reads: CASSWTGRDIQYF. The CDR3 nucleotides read TGTGCCAGCAGTTGGACAGGGCGGGACATTCAGTACTTC.

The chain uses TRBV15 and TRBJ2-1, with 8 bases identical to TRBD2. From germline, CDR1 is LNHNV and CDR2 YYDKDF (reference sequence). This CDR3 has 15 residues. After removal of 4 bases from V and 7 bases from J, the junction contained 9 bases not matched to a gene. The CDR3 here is CATSTSGGPWNEQFF. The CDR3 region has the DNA TGTGCCACCAGCACCTCGGGAGGGCCGTGGAATGAGCAGTTCTTC.

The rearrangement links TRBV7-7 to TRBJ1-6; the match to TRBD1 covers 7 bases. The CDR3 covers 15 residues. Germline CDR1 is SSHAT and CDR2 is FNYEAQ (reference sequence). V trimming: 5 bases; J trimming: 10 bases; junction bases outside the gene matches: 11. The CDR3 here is CASSRSRDSVSPLHF. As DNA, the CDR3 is TGTGCCAGCAGCCGCTCCCGGGACAGCGTGTCACCCCTCCACTTT.